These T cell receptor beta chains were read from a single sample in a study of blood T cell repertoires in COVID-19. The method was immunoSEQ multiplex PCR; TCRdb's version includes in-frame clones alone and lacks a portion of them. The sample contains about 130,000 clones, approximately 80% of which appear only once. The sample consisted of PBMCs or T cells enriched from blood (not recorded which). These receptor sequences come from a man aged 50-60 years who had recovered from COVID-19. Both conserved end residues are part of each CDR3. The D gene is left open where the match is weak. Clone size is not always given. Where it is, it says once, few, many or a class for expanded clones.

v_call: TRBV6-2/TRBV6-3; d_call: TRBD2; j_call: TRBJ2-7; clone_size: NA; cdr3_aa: CASSRGGSSYEQYF; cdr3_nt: TGTGCCAGCAGCCGCGGGGGAAGCTCCTACGAGCAGTACTTC
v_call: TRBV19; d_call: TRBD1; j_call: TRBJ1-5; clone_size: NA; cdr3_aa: CASSIQGGGQPQHF; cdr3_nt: TGTGCCAGTAGTATTCAAGGGGGCGGGCAGCCCCAGCATTTT
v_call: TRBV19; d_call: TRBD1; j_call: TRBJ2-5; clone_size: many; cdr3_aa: CASSMKGAGGETQYF; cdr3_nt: TGTGCCAGTAGTATGAAAGGGGCAGGGGGAGAGACCCAGTACTTC
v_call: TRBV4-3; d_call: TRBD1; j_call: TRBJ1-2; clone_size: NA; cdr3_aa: CASSQQQGAFYGYTF; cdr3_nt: TGCGCCAGCAGCCAACAACAGGGGGCGTTCTATGGCTACACCTTC
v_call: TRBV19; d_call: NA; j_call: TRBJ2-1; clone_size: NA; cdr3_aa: CASSTRPIDYSYNEQFF; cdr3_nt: TGTGCCAGTAGTACTCGGCCGATAGACTACTCCTACAATGAGCAGTTCTTC
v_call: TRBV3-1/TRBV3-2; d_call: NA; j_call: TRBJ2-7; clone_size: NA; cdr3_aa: CASSQSNGRGLGEQYF; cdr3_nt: TGTGCCAGCAGCCAGTCAAACGGCAGGGGTTTAGGCGAGCAGTACTTC
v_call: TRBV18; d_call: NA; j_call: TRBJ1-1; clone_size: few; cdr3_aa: CASSPGYGGGNTEAFF; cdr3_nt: TGTGCCAGCTCACCTGGCTACGGGGGAGGGAACACTGAAGCTTTCTTT
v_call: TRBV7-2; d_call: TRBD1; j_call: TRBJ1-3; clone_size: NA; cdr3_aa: CAGGQGTGNTIYF; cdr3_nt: TGTGCCGGCGGACAGGGGACTGGAAACACCATATATTTT
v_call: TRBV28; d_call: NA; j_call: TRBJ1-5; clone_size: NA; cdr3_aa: CASSSLSNQPQHF; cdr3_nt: TGTGCCAGCAGTTCTCTCTCGAATCAGCCCCAGCATTTT
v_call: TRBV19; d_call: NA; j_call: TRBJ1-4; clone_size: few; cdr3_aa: CASSIVSTGNEKLFF; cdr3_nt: TGTGCCAGTAGTATAGTCTCGACGGGTAATGAAAAACTGTTTTTT
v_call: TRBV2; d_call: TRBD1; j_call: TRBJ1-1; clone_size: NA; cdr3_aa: CASNPGTGEAFF; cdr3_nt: TGTGCCAGCAACCCAGGGACAGGTGAAGCTTTCTTT
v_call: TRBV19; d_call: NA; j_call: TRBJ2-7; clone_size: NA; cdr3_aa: CASSATGLYEQYF; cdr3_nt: TGTGCCAGTAGTGCGACAGGCCTCTACGAGCAGTACTTC
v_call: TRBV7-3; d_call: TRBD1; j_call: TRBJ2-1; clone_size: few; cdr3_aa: CASSPDRGYEQFF; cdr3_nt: TGTGCCAGCAGCCCGGACAGGGGATATGAGCAGTTCTTC
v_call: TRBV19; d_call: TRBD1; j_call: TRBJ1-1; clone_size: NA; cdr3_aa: CASSITGTGEAFF; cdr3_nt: TGTGCCAGTAGTATAACCGGGACAGGGGAAGCTTTCTTT
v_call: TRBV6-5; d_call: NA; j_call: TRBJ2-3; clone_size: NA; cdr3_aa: CASSYSPNFNPDTQYF; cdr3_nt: TGTGCCAGCAGTTACTCTCCCAACTTCAACCCAGATACGCAGTATTTT
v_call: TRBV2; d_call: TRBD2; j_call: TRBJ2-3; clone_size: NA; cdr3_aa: CASSGTSGNTDTQYF; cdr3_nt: TGTGCCAGCAGTGGGACTAGCGGCAACACAGATACGCAGTATTTT
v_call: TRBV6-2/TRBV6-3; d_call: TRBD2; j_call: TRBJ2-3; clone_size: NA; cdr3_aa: CASSYSGLDTDTQYF; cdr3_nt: TGTGCCAGCAGTTACTCGGGACTAGACACAGATACGCAGTATTTT
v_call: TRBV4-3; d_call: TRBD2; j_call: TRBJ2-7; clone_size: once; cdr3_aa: CASSQQSAGVHEQYF; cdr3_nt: TGCGCCAGCAGCCAACAATCAGCGGGGGTCCACGAGCAGTACTTC
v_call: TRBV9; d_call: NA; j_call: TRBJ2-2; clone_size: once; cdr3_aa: CASQKNTGELFF; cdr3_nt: TGTGCCAGCCAGAAGAACACCGGGGAGCTGTTTTTT
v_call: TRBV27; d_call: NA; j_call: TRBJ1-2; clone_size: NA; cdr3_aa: CASSSPFRGDYGYTF; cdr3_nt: TGTGCCAGCAGTTCACCATTCCGGGGGGACTATGGCTACACCTTC
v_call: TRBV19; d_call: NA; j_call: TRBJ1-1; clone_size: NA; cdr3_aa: CASSIRMAGLHSEAFF; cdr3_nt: TGTGCCAGTAGTATACGAATGGCAGGACTCCACTCTGAAGCTTTCTTT
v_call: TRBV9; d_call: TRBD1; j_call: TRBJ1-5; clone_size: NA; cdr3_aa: CASGTGVNQPQHF; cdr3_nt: TGTGCCAGCGGGACAGGGGTAAATCAGCCCCAGCATTTT
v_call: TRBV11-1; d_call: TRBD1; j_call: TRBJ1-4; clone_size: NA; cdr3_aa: CASSEGVTGGYEKLFF; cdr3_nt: TGTGCCAGCAGCGAGGGCGTCACAGGGGGCTATGAAAAACTGTTTTTT
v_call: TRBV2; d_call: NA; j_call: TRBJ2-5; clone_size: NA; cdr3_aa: CASTTRSGFQETQYF; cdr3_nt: TGTGCCAGCACCACCCGGAGCGGTTTCCAAGAGACCCAGTACTTC
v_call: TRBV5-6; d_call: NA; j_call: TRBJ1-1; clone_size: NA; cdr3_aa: CASSLIDRPDRQTEAFF; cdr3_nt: TGTGCCAGCAGCTTGATCGACAGGCCGGATAGGCAAACTGAAGCTTTCTTT
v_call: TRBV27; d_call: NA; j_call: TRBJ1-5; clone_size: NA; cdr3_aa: CASSLYQGQPQHF; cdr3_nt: TGTGCCAGCAGTTTATACCAGGGACAGCCCCAGCATTTT
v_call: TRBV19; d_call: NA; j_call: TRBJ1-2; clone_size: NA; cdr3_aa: CASSIPGPYGYTF; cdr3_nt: TGTGCCAGTAGTATCCCAGGGCCCTATGGCTACACCTTC
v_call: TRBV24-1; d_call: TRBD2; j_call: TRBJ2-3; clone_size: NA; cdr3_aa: CATSDGAGGSDTQYF; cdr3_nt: TGTGCCACCAGTGACGGAGCGGGGGGATCAGATACGCAGTATTTT
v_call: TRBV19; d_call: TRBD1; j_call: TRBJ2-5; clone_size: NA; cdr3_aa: CASSMGTGGIRETQYF; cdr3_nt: TGTGCCAGTAGTATGGGGACAGGGGGCATAAGGGAGACCCAGTACTTC
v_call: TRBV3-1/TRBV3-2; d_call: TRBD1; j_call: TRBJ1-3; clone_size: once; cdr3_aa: CASSHDRGGNTIYF; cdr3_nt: TGTGCCAGCAGCCACGACAGGGGCGGAAACACCATATATTTT
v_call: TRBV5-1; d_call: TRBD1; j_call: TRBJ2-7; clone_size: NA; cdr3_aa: CASSLAPGQGANEQYF; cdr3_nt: TGCGCCAGCAGCTTGGCGCCCGGACAGGGGGCCAACGAGCAGTACTTC
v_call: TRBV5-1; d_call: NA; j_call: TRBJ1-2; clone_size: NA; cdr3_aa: CASSPRSTTGRYTF; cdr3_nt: TGCGCCAGCAGCCCCCGCTCGACGACAGGACGATACACCTTC
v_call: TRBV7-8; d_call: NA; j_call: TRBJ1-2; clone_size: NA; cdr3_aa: CASSLGTVGKIYGYTF; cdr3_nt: TGTGCCAGCAGCTTAGGTACGGTCGGGAAAATCTATGGCTACACCTTC
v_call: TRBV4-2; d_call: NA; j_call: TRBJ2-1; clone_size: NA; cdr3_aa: CASSQDGGTSYNEQFF; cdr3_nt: TGTGCCAGCAGCCAAGATGGGGGGACCTCCTACAATGAGCAGTTCTTC